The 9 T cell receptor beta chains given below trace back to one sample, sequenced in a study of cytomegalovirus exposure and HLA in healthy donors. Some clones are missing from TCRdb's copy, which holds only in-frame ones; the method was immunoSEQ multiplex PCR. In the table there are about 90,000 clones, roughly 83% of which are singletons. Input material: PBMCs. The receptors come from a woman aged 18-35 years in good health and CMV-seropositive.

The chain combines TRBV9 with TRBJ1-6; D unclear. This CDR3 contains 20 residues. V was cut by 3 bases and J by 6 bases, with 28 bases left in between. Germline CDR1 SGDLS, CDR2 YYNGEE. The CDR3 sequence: CASSGGSKKLSLEGNSPLHF. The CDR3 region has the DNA TGTGCCAGCAGCGGTGGCAGCAAAAAGCTATCGCTCGAGGGTAATTCACCCCTCCACTTT.

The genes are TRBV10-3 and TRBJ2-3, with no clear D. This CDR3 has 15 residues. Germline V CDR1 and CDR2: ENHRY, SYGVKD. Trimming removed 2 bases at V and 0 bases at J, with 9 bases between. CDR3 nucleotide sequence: TGTGCCATCAGTGAGACAGCCGCTAGCACAGATACGCAGTATTTT. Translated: CAISETAASTDTQYF.

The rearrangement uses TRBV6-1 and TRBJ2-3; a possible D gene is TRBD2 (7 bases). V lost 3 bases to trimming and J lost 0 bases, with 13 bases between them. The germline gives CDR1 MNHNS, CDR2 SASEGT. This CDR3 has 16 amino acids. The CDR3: CASSDRGGVSTDTQYF. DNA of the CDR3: TGTGCCAGCAGTGATAGGGGGGGAGTTAGCACAGATACGCAGTATTTT.

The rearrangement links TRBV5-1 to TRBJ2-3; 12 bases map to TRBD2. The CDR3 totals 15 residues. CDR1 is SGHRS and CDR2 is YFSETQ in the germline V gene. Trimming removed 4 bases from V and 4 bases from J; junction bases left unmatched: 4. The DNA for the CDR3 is TGCGCCAGCAGCCTACTAGCGGGGGGTTCAGATACGCAGTATTTT. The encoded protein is CASSLLAGGSDTQYF.

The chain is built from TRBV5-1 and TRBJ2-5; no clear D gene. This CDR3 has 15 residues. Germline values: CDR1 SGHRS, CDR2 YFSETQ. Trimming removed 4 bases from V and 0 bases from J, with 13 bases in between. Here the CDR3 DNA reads TGCGCCAGCAGCCGAGCTTTGTCGCACCAAGAGACCCAGTACTTC. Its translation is CASSRALSHQETQYF.

The CDR3 here is CAWRTQGARGQPQHF. The CDR3 nucleotides are TGTGCCTGGAGAACTCAGGGGGCGCGGGGTCAGCCCCAGCATTTT. The chain joins TRBV30 to TRBJ1-5; TRBD1 matches 8 bases. The CDR3 contains 15 residues. The germline CDR1 and CDR2 sequences are GTSNPN and SVGIG (reference sequence). The junction had 10 bases not matched to a gene; V was cut back by 3 bases and J by 6 bases.

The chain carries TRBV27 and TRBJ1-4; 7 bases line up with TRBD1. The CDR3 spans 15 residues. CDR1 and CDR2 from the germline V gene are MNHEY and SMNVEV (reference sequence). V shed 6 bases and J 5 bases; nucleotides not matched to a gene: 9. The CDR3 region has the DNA TGTGCCAGCAGACTGTGGGCAGGGGGGAATGAAAAACTGTTTTTT. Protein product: CASRLWAGGNEKLFF.

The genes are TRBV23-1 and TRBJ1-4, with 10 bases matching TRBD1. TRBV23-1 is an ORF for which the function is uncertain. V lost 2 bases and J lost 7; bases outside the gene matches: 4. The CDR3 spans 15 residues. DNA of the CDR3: TGCGCCAGCAGTCAACCGGGACAGGGGAGTGAAAAACTGTTTTTT. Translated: CASSQPGQGSEKLFF.

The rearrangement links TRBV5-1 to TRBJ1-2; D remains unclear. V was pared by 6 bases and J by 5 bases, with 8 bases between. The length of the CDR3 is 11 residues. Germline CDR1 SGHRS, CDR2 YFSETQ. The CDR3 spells CASKASYGYTF. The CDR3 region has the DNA TGCGCCAGCAAAGCCTCATATGGCTACACCTTC.